The 13 T cell receptor beta chains listed next were all sequenced from one sample in a study of blood T cell repertoires in COVID-19. Measured with immunoSEQ multiplex PCR; TCRdb has only the in-frame clones, and not every one. The top ten clones hold 40% to 45% of a sample with tens of thousands of clones, 88% of them seen once. What was sequenced was peripheral blood. These TCRs come from a woman between 55 and 75 years old with COVID-19, enrolled during active disease.

This clone was found a few times. The rearrangement joins TRBV11-3 to TRBJ2-3; TRBD2 agrees at 7 bases. The trim removed 2 bases at V and 8 bases at J, leaving 7 bases unmatched. Germline V gene lookup returns CDR1 SGHNT and CDR2 YENEEA. This CDR3 is 14 amino acids long. The CDR3 loop reads CASSLSASGGTQYF. CDR3 sequence (DNA): TGTGCCAGCAGCTTATCGGCTAGCGGTGGTACGCAGTATTTT.

The chain links TRBV5-1 to TRBJ2-7, with 8 nucleotides matching TRBD1. J was trimmed by 4 bases and V by 4 bases; bases with no gene match: 13. This CDR3 region has 16 residues. Germline assignment: CDR1 SGHRS and CDR2 YFSETQ. CDR3 bases: TGCGCCAGCAGCCCTATCGGACAGGGCCCCTTTTACGAGCAGTACTTC. Translated, it gives CASSPIGQGPFYEQYF.

The V and J genes are TRBV6-2 or TRBV6-3 and TRBJ2-3; D perhaps matches TRBD2 (6 bases). Germline loops: CDR1 MNHEY, CDR2 SVGEGT. The V gene lost 1 base and the J gene lost 0 bases, with 8 bases spanning the gap. The CDR3 is made up of 15 amino acids. The CDR3 reads CASSYLGGSTDTQYF. The CDR3 region has the DNA TGTGCCAGCAGTTACTTGGGAGGCAGCACAGATACGCAGTATTTT.

The gene calls are TRBV28 and TRBJ1-1; D uncertain. Germline assignment: CDR1 MDHEN and CDR2 SYDVKM. V lost 1 base and J lost 8, with 14 bases in between. This CDR3 comprises 14 residues. CDR3 DNA sequence: TGTGCCAGCAGTTTATTGACCCGCCGGGGAGAAGCTTTCTTT. Residues: CASSLLTRRGEAFF.

V is TRBV30 and J is TRBJ1-2, with a tentative D call TRBD1 (5 bases). The CDR3 has 13 residues. Germline V CDR1 and CDR2: GTSNPN, SVGIG (reference sequence). Trimming took 7 bases from V and 0 from J, leaving 12 bases between them. The CDR3 reads CALAGWANYGYTF. The CDR3 DNA reads as TGTGCCTTGGCAGGGTGGGCTAACTATGGCTACACCTTC. Drawing the rest from reference TRBV30 and TRBJ1-2, the complete variable domain is SQTIHQWPATLVQPVGSPLSLECTVEGTSNPNLYWYRQAAGRGLQLLFYSVGIGQISSEVPQNLSASRPQDRQFILSSKKLLLSDSGFYLCALAGWANYGYTFGSGTRLTVV.

J is TRBJ2-1 and V is TRBV5-1, with D tentatively TRBD2 (5 bases). Trimming stripped 4 bases from V and 10 bases from J, with 18 bases between. Germline V gene lookup returns CDR1 SGHRS and CDR2 YFSETQ. The CDR3 contains 14 residues. CDR3 DNA sequence: TGCGCCAGCAGCCAACAGTCGGGGATCGGGGAGCAGTTCTTC. Encoded protein: CASSQQSGIGEQFF.

The V and J genes are TRBV7-9 and TRBJ1-6, with 7 bases fitting TRBD1. Germline loops: CDR1 SEHNR, CDR2 FQNEAQ (reference sequence). The trim removed 5 bases at V and 12 bases at J, leaving 10 bases unmatched. The CDR3 loop spans 14 amino acids. The CDR3 DNA reads as TGTGCCAGCAGCCGAGGACAGGACCCTATACCCCTCCACTTT. Translating gives CASSRGQDPIPLHF.

This chain joins TRBV20-1 and TRBJ1-5; 7 positions match TRBD1. This CDR3 has 13 amino acids. Trimming cost V 3 bases and J 5 bases; bases outside gene matches: 4. In germline, CDR1 is DFQATT, CDR2 SNEGSKA (reference sequence). Here the CDR3 DNA reads TGCAGTGCTAGTGGGCAGGGGGATCAGCCCCAGCATTTT. Its protein is CSASGQGDQPQHF.

The chain employs TRBV2 and TRBJ1-1; 10 bases line up with TRBD1. Losses at the gene ends were 7 bases for V and 5 bases for J; bases not matched to a gene: 4. The CDR3 is 13 residues long. Germline assignment: CDR1 SNHLY and CDR2 FYNNEI. The CDR3 loop reads CASTRDRGTEAFF. The CDR3, as DNA: TGTGCCAGCACCCGGGACAGGGGAACTGAAGCTTTCTTT.

The DNA of the CDR3 is TGTGCCAGTAGGACAGGGAGCAACTATGGCTACACCTTC. Translated, it gives CASRTGSNYGYTF. The V call is TRBV7-2, the J call TRBJ1-2; 8 bases are a match to TRBD1. The CDR3 is 13 residues long. Germline V gives CDR1 SGHTA, CDR2 FQGNSA. V lost 9 bases to trimming and J lost 2 bases; unmatched junction nucleotides: 5. The entire variable domain, with the rest obtained from reference TRBV7-2 and TRBJ1-2, is as follows: GAGVSQSPSNKVTEKGKDVELRCDPISGHTALYWYRQSLGQGLEFLIYFQGNSAPDKSGLPSDRFSAERTGGSVSTLTIQRTQQEDSAVYLCASRTGSNYGYTFGSGTRLTVV.

The V gene is TRBV5-1, the J gene TRBJ1-3; D might be TRBD1 (6 bases). CDR1 and CDR2 (germline): SGHRS, YFSETQ. V was pared by 0 bases and J by 3 bases, with 13 bases between. This CDR3 has 16 amino acids. CDR3 bases: TGCGCCAGCAGCTTGGCCGGGGGGCTCTATGGAAACACCATATATTTT. Protein product: CASSLAGGLYGNTIYF.

The chain recombines TRBV6-5 with TRBJ2-7; D might be TRBD1 (5 bases). Trimming stripped 2 bases from V and 6 bases from J, with 17 bases between. The V gene's germline CDR1 is MNHEY and CDR2 SVGAGI. This CDR3 region has 15 residues. The CDR3 nucleotides read TGTGCCAGCAGTTACCTTAGATTAGGGCAGGGCGAGCAGTACTTC. It yields the protein CASSYLRLGQGEQYF.

The gene calls are TRBV24-1 and TRBJ2-3; tentatively, D is TRBD2 (5 bases). CDR1 is KGHDR and CDR2 is SFDVKD in the germline V gene. The CDR3 contains 14 residues. V was clipped by 12 bases and J by 8 bases, with 23 bases between them. The CDR3 bases are TGTGCCTCCTCCATTAGCGACCCTTTGGGTACGCAGTATTTT. This encodes CASSISDPLGTQYF.